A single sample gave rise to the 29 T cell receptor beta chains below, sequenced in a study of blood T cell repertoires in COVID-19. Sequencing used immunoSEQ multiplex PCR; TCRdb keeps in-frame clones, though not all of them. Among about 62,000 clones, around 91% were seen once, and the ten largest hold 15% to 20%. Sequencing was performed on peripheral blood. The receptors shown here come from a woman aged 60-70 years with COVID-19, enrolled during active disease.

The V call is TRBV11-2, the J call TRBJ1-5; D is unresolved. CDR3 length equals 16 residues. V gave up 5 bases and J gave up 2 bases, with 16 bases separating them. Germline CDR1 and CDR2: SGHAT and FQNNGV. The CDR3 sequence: CASSTNQTGGNQPQHF. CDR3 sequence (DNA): TGTGCCAGCAGCACAAACCAAACGGGTGGCAATCAGCCCCAGCATTTT.

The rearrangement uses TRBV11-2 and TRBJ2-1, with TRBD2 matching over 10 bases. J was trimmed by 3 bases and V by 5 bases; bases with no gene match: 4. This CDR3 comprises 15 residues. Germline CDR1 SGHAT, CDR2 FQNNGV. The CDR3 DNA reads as TGTGCCAGCAGCGTCAGCGGGAGGGACTACAATGAGCAGTTCTTC. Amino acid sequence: CASSVSGRDYNEQFF.

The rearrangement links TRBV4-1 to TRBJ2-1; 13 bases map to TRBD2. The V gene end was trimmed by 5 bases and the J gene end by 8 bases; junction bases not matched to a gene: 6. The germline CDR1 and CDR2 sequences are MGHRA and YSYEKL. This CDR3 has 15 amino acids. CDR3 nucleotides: TGCGCCAGCAGCGCTCGGACTAGCGGGAGTTATGAGCAGTTCTTC. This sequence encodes CASSARTSGSYEQFF.

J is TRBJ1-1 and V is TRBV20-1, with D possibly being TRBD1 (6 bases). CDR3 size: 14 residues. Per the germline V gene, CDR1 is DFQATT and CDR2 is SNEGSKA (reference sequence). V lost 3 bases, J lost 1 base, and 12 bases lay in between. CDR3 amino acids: CSASGGQANTEAFF. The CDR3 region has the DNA TGCAGTGCTAGTGGGGGCCAAGCGAACACTGAAGCTTTCTTT.

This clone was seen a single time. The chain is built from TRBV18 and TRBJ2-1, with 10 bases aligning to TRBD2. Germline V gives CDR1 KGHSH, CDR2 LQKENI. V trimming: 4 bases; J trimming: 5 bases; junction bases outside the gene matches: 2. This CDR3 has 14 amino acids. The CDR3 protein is CASSRTSGNNEQFF. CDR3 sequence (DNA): TGTGCCAGCTCACGGACTAGCGGAAACAATGAGCAGTTCTTC.

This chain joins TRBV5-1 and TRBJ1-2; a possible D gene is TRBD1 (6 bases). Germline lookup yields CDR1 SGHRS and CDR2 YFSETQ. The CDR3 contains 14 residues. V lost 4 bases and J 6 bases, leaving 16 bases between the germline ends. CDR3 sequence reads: CASSRLAGDNGYTF. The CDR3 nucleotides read TGCGCCAGCAGCAGACTGGCAGGGGATAATGGCTACACCTTC.

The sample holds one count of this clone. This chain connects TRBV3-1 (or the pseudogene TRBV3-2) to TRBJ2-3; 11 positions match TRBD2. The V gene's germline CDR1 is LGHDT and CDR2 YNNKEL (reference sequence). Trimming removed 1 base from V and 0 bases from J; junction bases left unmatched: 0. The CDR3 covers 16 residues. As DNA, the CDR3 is TGTGCCAGCAGCCAAGGGACTAGCGGGAGCACAGATACGCAGTATTTT. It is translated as CASSQGTSGSTDTQYF.

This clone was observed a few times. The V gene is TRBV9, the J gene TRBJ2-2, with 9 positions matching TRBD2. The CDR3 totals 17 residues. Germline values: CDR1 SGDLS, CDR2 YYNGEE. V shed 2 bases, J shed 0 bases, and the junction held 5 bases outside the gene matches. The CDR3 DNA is TGTGCCAGCAGCGTCCTCAGCGGGAGGTCGAACACCGGGGAGCTGTTTTTT. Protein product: CASSVLSGRSNTGELFF.

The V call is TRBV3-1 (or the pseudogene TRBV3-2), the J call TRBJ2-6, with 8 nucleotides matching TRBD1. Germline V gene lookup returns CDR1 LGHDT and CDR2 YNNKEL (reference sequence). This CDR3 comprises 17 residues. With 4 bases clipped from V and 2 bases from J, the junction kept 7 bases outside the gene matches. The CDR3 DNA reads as TGTGCCAGCAGCCTACCCACACAGGGGGCTGGGGCCAACGTCCTGACTTTC. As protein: CASSLPTQGAGANVLTF.

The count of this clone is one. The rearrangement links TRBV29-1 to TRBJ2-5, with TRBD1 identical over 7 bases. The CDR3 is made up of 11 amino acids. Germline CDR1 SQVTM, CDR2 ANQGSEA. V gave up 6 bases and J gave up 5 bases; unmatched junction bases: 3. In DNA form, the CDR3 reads TGCAGCGTAACACAGGGGGAGACCCAGTACTTC. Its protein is CSVTQGETQYF.

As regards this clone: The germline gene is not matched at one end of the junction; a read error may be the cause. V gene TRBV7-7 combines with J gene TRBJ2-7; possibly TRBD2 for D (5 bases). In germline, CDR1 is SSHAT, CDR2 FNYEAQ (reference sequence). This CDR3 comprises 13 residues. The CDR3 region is CASSPAGKDEQYF. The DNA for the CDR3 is TGTGCTAGCAGCCCCGCGGGCAAAGACGAGCAGTACTTC.

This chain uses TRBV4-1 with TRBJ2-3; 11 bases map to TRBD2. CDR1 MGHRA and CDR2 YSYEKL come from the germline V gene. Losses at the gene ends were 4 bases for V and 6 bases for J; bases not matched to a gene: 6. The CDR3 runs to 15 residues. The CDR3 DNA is TGCGCCAGCAGCCCCGTTCTAGCGGGAGGTGATACGCAGTATTTT. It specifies CASSPVLAGGDTQYF.

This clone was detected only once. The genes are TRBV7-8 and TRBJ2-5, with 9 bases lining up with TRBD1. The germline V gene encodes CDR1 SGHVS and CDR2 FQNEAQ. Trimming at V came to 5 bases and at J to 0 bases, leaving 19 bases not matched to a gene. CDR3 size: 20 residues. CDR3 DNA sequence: TGTGCCAGCAGCCTCCACCCTGGACAGGGGATCGATCGGTACCAAGAGACCCAGTACTTC. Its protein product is CASSLHPGQGIDRYQETQYF.

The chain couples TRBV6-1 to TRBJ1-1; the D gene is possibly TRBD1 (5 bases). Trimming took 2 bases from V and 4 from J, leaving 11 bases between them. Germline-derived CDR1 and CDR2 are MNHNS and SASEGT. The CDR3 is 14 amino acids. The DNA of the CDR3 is TGTGCCAGCAGTGAACAGTGGGGACTCACTGAAGCTTTCTTT. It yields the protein CASSEQWGLTEAFF.

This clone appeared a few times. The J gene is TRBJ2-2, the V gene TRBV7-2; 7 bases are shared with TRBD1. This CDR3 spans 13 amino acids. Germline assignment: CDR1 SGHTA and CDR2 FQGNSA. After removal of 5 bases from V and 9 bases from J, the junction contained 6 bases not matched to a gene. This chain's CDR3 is CASSDRVRRELFF. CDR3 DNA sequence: TGTGCCAGCAGCGACAGGGTTCGGAGGGAGCTGTTTTTT.

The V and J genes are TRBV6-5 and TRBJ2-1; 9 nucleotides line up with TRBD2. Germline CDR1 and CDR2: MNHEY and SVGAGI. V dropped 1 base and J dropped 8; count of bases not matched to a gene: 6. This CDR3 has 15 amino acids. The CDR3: CASSYYAGGMDEQFF. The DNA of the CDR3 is TGTGCCAGCAGTTACTATGCGGGAGGGATGGATGAGCAGTTCTTC.

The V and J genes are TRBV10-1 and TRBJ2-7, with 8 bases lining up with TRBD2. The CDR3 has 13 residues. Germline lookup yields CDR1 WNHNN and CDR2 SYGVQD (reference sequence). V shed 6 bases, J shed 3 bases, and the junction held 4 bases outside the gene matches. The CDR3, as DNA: TGCGCCAGCAGCGCCGGGACTAGCTACGAGCAGTACTTC. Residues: CASSAGTSYEQYF.

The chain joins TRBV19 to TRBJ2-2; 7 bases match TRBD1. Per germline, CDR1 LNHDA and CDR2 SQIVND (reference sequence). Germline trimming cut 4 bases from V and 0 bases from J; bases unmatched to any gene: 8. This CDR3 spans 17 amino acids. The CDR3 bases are TGTGCCAGTAGTAAAAGGACAGGACTTGCGAACACCGGGGAGCTGTTTTTT. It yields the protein CASSKRTGLANTGELFF.

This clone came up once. The CDR3 DNA follows: TGTGCCTGGAGCCCAAACCCCCAGGGGGCGGTTCAGCCCCAGCATTTT. Translation: CAWSPNPQGAVQPQHF. V usage is TRBV30 and J usage is TRBJ1-5; the match to TRBD1 covers 8 bases. This CDR3 has 16 amino acids. After removal of 3 bases from V and 6 bases from J, the junction contained 13 bases not matched to a gene. CDR1 and CDR2 from the germline V gene are GTSNPN and SVGIG (reference sequence).

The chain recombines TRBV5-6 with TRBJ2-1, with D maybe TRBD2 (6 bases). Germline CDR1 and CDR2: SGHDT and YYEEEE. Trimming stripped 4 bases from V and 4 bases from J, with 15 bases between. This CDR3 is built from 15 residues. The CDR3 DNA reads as TGTGCCAGCAGCCCACGGGGGACCCTGTACAATGAGCAGTTCTTC. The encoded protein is CASSPRGTLYNEQFF. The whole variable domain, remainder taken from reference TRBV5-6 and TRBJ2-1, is DAGVTQSPTHLIKTRGQQVTLRCSPKSGHDTVSWYQQALGQGPQFIFQYYEEEERQRGNFPDRFSGHQFPNYSSELNVNALLLGDSALYLCASSPRGTLYNEQFFGPGTRLTVL.

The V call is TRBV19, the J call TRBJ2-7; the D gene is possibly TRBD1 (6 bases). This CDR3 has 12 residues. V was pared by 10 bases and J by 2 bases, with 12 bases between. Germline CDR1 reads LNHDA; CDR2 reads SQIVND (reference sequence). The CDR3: CATTGLAYEQYF. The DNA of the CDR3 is TGTGCCACCACAGGGTTAGCCTACGAGCAGTACTTC.

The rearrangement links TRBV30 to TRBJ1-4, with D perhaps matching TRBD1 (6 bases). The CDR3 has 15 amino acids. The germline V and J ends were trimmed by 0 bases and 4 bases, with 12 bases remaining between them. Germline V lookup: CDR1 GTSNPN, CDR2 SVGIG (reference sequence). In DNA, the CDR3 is TGTGCCTGGAGTGTAGGACAGTCTTATAATGAAAAACTGTTTTTT. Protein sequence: CAWSVGQSYNEKLFF. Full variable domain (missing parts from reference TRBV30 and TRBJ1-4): SQTIHQWPATLVQPVGSPLSLECTVEGTSNPNLYWYRQAAGRGLQLLFYSVGIGQISSEVPQNLSASRPQDRQFILSSKKLLLSDSGFYLCAWSVGQSYNEKLFFGSGTQLSVL.

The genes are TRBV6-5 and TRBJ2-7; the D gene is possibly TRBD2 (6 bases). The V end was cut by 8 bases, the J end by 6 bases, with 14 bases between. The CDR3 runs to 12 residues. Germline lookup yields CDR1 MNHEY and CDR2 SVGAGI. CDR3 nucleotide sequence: TGTGCCAGCTGGCGGGAAGTGGGCGAGCAGTACTTC. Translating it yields CASWREVGEQYF.

CDR3 nucleotide sequence: TGTGCCAGCAGGACATACAGGGTCACTGAAGCTTTCTTT. It yields the protein CASRTYRVTEAFF. V and J are TRBV6-5 and TRBJ1-1, with TRBD1 as a possible D gene (6 bases). CDR3 length: 13 amino acids. Trimming shortened V by 6 bases and J by 4 bases, and 12 bases separated the two germline ends. CDR1 MNHEY and CDR2 SVGAGI come from the germline V gene.

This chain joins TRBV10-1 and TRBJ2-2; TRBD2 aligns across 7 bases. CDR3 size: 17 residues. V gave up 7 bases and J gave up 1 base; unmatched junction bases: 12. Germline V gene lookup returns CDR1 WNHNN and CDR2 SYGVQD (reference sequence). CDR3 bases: TGCGCCAGCACAATAGGGGAGGGGAGTAGGAACACCGGGGAGCTGTTTTTT. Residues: CASTIGEGSRNTGELFF.

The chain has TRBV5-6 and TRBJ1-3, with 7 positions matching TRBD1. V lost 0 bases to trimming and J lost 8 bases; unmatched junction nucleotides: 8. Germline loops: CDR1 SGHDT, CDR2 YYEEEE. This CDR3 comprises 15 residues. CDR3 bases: TGTGCCAGCAGCTTGGAACAGGGGATTGAATACACCATATATTTT. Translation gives CASSLEQGIEYTIYF.

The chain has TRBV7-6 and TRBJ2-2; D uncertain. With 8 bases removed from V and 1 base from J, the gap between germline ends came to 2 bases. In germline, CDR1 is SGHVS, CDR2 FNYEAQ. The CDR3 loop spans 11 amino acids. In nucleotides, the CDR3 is TGTGCCAGCCAGAACACCGGGGAGCTGTTTTTT. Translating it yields CASQNTGELFF.

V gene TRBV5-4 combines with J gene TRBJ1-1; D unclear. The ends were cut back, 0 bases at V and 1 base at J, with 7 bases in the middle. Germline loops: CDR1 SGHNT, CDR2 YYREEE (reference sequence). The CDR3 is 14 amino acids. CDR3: CASSLGPRNTEAFF. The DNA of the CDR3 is TGTGCCAGCAGCTTGGGTCCTAGGAACACTGAAGCTTTCTTT.

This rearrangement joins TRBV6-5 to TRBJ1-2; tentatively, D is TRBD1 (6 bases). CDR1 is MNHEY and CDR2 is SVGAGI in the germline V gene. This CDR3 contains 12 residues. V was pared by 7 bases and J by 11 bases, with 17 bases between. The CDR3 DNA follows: TGTGCCAGCAAGCTGACAGGCCGGGAATACACCTTC. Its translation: CASKLTGREYTF.